This T cell receptor beta chain derives from a study of blood T cell repertoires in COVID-19. Clones were sequenced by immunoSEQ multiplex PCR, and TCRdb holds only the in-frame ones, with some missing. The sample yields around 300,000 clones, approximately 85% seen once. This clone occurred a few times. V trimming: 8 bases; J trimming: 5 bases; junction bases outside the gene matches: 12. CDR1 is SNHLY, CDR2 FYNNEI, per germline. CDR3 length equals 15 residues. The sample was peripheral blood. The TCR originated in an older woman with acute or convalescent COVID-19. The chain combines TRBV2 with TRBJ1-1; TRBD1 agrees at 9 bases. The CDR3 DNA reads TGTGCCAGCCGAATCGACAGGGGGGCGGGGACTGAAGCTTTCTTT. Its protein is CASRIDRGAGTEAFF.